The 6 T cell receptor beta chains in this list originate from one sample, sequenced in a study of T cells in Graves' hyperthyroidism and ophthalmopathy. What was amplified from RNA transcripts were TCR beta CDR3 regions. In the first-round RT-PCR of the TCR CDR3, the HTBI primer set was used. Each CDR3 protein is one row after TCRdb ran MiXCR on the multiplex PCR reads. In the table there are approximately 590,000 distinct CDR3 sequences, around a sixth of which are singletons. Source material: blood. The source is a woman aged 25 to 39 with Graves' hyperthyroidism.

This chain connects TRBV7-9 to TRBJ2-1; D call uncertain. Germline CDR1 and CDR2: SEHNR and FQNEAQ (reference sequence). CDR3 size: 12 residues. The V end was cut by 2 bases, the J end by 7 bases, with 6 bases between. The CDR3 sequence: CASSLNPNEQFF. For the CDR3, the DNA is TGTGCCAGCAGCTTAAACCCGAATGAGCAGTTCTTC.

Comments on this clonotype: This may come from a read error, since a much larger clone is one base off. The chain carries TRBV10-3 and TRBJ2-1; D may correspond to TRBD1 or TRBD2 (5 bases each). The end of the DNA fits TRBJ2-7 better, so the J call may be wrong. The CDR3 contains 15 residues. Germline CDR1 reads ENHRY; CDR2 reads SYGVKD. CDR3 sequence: CAITLGPNADNEQYF. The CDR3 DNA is TGTGCCATCACCCTGGGACCAAACGCGGACAATGAGCAGTACTTC.

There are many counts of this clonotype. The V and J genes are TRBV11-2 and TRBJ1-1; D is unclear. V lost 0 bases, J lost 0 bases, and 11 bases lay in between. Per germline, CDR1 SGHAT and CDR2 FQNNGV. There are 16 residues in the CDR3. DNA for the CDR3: TGTGCCAGCAGCTTAGATCAGCAGGAGATGAACACTGAAGCTTTCTTT. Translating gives CASSLDQQEMNTEAFF. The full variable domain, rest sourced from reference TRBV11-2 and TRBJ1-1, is EAGVAQSPRYKIIEKRQSVAFWCNPISGHATLYWYQQILGQGPKLLIQFQNNGVVDDSQLPKDRFSAERLKGVDSTLKIQPAKLEDSAVYLCASSLDQQEMNTEAFFGQGTRLTVV.

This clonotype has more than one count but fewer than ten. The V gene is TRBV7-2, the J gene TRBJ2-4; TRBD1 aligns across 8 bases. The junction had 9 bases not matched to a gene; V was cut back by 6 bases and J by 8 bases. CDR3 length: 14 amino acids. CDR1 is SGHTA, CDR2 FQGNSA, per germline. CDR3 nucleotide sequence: TGTGCCAGCAGACTCAGGGGGCTTGGGGACATTCAGTACTTC. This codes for CASRLRGLGDIQYF.

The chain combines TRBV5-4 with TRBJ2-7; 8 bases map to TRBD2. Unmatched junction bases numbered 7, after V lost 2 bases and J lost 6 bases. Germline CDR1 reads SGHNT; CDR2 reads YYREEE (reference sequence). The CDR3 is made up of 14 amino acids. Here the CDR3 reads CASSLAAGVVEQYF. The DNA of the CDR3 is TGTGCCAGCAGCTTAGCAGCGGGAGTTGTCGAGCAGTACTTC.

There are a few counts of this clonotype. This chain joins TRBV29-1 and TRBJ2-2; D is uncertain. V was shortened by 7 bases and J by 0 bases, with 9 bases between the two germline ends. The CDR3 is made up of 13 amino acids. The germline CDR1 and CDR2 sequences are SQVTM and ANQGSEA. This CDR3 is CSAEATNTGELFF. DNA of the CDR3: TGCAGCGCCGAGGCCACGAACACCGGGGAGCTGTTTTTT.